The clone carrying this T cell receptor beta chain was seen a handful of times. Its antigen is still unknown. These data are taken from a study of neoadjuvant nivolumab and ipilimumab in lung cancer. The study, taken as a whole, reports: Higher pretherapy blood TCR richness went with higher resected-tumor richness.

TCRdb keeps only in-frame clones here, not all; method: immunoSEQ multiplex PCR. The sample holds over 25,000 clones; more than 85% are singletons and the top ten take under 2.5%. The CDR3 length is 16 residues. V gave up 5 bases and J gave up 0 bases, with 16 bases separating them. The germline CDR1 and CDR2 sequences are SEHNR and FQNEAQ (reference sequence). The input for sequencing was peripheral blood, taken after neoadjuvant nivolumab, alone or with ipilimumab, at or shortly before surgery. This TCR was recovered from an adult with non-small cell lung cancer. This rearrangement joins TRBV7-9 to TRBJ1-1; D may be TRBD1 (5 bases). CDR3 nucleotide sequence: TGTGCCAGCAGCCCGAGACAGAGCCTGATGAACACTGAAGCTTTCTTT. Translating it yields CASSPRQSLMNTEAFF.